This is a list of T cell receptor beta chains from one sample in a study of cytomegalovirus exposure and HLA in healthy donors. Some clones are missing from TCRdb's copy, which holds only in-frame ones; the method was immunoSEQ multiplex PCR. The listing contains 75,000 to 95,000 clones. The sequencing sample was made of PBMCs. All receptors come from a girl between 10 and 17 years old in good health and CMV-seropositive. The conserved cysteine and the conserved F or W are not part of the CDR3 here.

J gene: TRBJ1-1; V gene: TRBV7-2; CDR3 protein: ASSLDMNTEAF
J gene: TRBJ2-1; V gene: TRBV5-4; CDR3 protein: ASSFQGGSYNEQF
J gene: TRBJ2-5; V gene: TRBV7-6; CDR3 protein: ASSLSGTGSLETQY
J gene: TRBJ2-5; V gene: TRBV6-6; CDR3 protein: ASTLAGGAKETQY
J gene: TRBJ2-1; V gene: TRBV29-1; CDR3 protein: SVGDRAYNEQF
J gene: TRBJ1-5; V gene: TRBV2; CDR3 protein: ASRENSNQPQH
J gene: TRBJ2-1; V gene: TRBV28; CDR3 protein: ASSLNRLFDNEQF
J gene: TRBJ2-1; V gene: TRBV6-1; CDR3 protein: ASSVDRGTSYEQF
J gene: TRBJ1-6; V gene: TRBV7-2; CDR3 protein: ASSWSDSPLH
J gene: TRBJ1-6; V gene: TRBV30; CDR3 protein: AWSVQGYNSPLH
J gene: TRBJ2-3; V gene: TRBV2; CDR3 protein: AIPRGGRSDTQY
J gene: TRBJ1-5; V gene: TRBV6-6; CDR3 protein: ASSYVIGSVYQPQH
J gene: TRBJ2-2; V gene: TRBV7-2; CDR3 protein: ASSRQGRAGELF
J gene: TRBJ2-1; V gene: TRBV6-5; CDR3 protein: ASRSGGATEQF
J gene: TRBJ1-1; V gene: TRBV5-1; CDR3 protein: ASSLGTGRYGTEAF
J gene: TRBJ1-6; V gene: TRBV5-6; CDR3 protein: ASSLGASEHWSPLH
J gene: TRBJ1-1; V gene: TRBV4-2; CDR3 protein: ASTARGTGANTEAF
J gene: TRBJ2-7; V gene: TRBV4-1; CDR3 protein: ASSQDPRSGYEQY
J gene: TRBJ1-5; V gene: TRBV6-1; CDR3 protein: ASSDGHHSNQPQH
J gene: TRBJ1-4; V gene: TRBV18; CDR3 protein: ASSPADRASTNEKLF
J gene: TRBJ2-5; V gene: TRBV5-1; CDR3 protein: ASSLAGGQETQY
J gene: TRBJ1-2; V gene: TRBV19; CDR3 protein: ASSMTGIYGYT
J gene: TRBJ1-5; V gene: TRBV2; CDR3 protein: ASSEGGTVNQPQH
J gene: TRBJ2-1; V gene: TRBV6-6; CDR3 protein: ASRLGGSTYNEQF
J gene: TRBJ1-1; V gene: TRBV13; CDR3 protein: ASSPAGGGTEAF
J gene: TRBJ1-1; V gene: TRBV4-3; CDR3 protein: ASSQVYRGLNTEAF
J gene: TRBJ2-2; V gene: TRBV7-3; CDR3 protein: ASSSPGTGELF
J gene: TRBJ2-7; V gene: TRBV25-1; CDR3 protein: ASSDPRGAYEQY
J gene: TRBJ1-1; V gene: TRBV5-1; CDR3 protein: ASSREGPSNTEAF
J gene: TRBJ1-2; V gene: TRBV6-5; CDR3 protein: ASSFTSANYGYT
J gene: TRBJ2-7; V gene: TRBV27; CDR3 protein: ASSLQGVDEQY
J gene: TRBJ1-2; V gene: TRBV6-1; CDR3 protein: ASSEGSGYGYT
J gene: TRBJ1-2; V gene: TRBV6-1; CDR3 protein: ASNPLRGIEGYT
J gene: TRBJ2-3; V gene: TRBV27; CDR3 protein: ASSSPGRLAGGQDTQY
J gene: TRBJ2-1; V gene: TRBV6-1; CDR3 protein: ASSAGDRGAQF
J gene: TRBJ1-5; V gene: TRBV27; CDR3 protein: ASSVMGSQPQH